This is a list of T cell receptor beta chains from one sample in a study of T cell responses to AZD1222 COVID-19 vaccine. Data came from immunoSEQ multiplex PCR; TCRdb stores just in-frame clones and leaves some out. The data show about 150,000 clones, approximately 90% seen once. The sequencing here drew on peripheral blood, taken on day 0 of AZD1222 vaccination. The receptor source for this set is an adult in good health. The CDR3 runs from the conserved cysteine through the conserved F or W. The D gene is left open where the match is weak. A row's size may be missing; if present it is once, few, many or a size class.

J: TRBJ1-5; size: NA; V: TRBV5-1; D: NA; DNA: TGCGCCAGCAGCCCCTCAGGGGTTGGTCAGCCCCAGCATTTT; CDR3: CASSPSGVGQPQHF
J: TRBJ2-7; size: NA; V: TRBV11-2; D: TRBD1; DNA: TGTGCCAGCAGCGGGGCCGGGACAGGGTTCTACGAGCAGTACTTC; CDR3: CASSGAGTGFYEQYF
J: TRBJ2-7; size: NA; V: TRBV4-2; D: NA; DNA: TGTGCCAGCAGCCAAGGAAGGCTGAGCGAGCAGTACTTC; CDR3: CASSQGRLSEQYF
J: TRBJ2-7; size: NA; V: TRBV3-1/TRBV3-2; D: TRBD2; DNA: TGTGCCAGCAGCCGACGGGGGGGCGAGCAGTACTTC; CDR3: CASSRRGGEQYF
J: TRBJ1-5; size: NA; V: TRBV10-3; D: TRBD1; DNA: TGTGCCATCAGCCCTGGGACAGGTCAGCCCCAGCATTTT; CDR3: CAISPGTGQPQHF
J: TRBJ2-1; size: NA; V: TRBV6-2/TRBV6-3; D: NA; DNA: TGTGCCAGCAGTTCCGATACTATCAATGAGCAGTTCTTC; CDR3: CASSSDTINEQFF
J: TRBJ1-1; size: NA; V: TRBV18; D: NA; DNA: TGTGCCAGCTCACCCACACAGGGAAACACTGAAGCTTTCTTT; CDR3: CASSPTQGNTEAFF
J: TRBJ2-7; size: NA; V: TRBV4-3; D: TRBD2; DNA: TGCGCCAGCAGCCAAGCCGCCGGGACTAGCGGGAGCATCTACGAGCAGTACTTC; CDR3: CASSQAAGTSGSIYEQYF
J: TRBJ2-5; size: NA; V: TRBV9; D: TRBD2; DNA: TGTGCCAGCAGCGTAGAGCGGGGCAGCGAGGAGACCCAGTACTTC; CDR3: CASSVERGSEETQYF
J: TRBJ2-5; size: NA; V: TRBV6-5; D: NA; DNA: TGTGCCACCGCAGGGGGGGTCCAAGAGACCCAGTACTTC; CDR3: CATAGGVQETQYF
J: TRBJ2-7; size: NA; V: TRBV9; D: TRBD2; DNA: TGTGCCAGCAGCGTAGGACTAGCGAGCTACGAGCAGTACTTC; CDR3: CASSVGLASYEQYF
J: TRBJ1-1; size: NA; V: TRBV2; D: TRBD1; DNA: TGTGCCAGCAGGGGGGGACAGGGCGTTCTTAAAGAAGCTTTCTTT; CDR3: CASRGGQGVLKEAFF
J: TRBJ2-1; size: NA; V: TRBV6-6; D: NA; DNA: TGTGCCAGCACCGGCCGACGGAGTGAGTCCGATGAGCAGTTCTTC; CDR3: CASTGRRSESDEQFF
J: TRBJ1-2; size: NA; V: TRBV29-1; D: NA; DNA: TGCAGCGTTGTGCCAGACGCTAACTATGGCTACACCTTC; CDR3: CSVVPDANYGYTF
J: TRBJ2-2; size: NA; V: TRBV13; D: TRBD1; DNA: TGTGCCAGCAGCTCAAGGGACAGGGGTTTTAACGGGGAGCTGTTTTTT; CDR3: CASSSRDRGFNGELFF
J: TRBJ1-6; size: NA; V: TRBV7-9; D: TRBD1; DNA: TGTGCCAGCAGCCGTGGACAGGAGAATTCACCCCTCCACTTT; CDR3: CASSRGQENSPLHF
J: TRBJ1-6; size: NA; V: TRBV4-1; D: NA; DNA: TGCGCCAGCAGCCCCCACGGGGGCTTCGATAATTCACCCCTCCACTTT; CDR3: CASSPHGGFDNSPLHF
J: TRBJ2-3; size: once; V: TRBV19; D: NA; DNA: TGTGCCAGTAGGATCGGGGGCCTCTCCATGATAGATACGCAGTATTTT; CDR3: CASRIGGLSMIDTQYF
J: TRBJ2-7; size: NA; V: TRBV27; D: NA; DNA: TGTGCCAGCAGGGGGGGAGGCCGCTACGAGCAGTACTTC; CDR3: CASRGGGRYEQYF
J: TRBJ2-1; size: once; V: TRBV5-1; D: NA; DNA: TGCGCCAGCACTCCGGGACGACCCTACAATGAGCAGTTCTTC; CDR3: CASTPGRPYNEQFF
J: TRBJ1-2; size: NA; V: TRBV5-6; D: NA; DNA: TGTGCCAGCAGCTTCGCAGGGACTTACTATGGCTACACCTTC; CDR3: CASSFAGTYYGYTF
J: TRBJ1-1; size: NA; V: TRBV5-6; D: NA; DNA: TGTGCCAGCAGTTTATTTCGGGGCACTGAAGCTTTCTTT; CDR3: CASSLFRGTEAFF
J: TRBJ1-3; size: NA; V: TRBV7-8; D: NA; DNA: TGTGCCAGCAGCTTCGGAGGACCTGGAAACACCATATATTTT; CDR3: CASSFGGPGNTIYF
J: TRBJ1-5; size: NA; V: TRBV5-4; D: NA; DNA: TGTGCCAGCAGCCCGGGGGGGAGCAATCAGCCCCAGCATTTT; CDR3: CASSPGGSNQPQHF
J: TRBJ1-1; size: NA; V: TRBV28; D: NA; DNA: TGTGCCAGCAGTTTAAGAACGGTGGGTTGGACTGAAGCTTTCTTT; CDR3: CASSLRTVGWTEAFF
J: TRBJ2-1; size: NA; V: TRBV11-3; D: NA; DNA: TGTGCCAGCAGCTTAGGTGGGGGAACTGGCGGTGAGCAGTTCTTC; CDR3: CASSLGGGTGGEQFF
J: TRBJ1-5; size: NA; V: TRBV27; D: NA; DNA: TGTGCCAGCAGTTTATGGATCGAGGGCAATCAGCCCCAGCATTTT; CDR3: CASSLWIEGNQPQHF
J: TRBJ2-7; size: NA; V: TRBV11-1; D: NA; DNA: TGTGCCAGCAGCCAACGGCCGGGTTCCTACGAGCAGTACTTC; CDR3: CASSQRPGSYEQYF
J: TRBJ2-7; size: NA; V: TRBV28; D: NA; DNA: TGTGCCAGCAGTTTGCCCCGGCCGAGCGAGCAGTACTTC; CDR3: CASSLPRPSEQYF
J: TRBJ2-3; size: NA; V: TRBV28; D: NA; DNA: TGTGCCAGCAGTTTAGGCCTCGAGCGGAGCACAGATACGCAGTATTTT; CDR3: CASSLGLERSTDTQYF
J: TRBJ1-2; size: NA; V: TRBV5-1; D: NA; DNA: TGCGCCAGCGCCGCTGGAGGGGGGGGCAACTATGGCTACACCTTC; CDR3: CASAAGGGGNYGYTF
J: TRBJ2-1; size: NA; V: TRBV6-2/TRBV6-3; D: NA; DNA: TGTGCCAGCAGTTCCCGACCGGGACACCATTACAATGAGCAGTTCTTC; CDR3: CASSSRPGHHYNEQFF
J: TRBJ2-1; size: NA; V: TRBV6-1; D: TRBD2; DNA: TGTGCCAGCAGTGAATTGGGCGGGAGCGTTTACAATGAGCAGTTCTTC; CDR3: CASSELGGSVYNEQFF
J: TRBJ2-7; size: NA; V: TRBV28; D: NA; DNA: TGTGCCAGCAGTAACAGGGCGCAGGTGAGCTCCTACGAGCAGTACTTC; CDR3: CASSNRAQVSSYEQYF
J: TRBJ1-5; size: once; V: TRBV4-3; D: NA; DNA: TGCGCCAGCAGCCAAGATGTAGGGATAAATCAGCCCCAGCATTTT; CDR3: CASSQDVGINQPQHF
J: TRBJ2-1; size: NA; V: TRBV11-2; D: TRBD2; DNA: TGTGCCAGCAGCTCTCCTGAGGGACTAGCGGGAACCTACAATGAGCAGTTCTTC; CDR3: CASSSPEGLAGTYNEQFF
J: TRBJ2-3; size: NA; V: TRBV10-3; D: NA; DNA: TGTGCCATCAGTGAGTCCCCGGAGAATACGCAGTATTTT; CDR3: CAISESPENTQYF
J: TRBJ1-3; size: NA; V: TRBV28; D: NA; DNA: TGTGCCAGCAGTCCGGCGGGGGCCGGAAACACCATATATTTT; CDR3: CASSPAGAGNTIYF
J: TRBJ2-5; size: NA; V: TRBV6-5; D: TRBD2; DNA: TGTGCCAGCACCAATCTAGCGGGAGCAGAGACCCAGTACTTC; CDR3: CASTNLAGAETQYF
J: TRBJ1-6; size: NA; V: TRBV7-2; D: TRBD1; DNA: TGTGCCAGCAGCTTAATCGGGACAGGGGGTTATAATTCACCCCTCCACTTT; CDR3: CASSLIGTGGYNSPLHF
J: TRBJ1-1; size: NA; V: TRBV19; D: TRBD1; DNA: TGTGCCAGTATGGGGGGACAGATGAACACTGAAGCTTTCTTT; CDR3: CASMGGQMNTEAFF
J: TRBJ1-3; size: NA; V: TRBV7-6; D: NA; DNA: TGTGCCAGCAGCGCAGGGAGGATCTCTGGAAACACCATATATTTT; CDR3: CASSAGRISGNTIYF
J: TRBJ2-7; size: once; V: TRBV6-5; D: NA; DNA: TGTGCCAGCATCGCTAATACCTACGAGCAGTACTTC; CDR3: CASIANTYEQYF
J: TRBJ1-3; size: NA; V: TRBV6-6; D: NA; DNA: TGTGCCAGTTCCCCGGGAGGGACCATATATTTT; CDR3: CASSPGGTIYF
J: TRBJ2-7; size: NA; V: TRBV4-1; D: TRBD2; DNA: TGCGCCAGCAGCCAAGGCCGGACCTTTAGCGGGGCCACCTACGAGCAGTACTTC; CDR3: CASSQGRTFSGATYEQYF
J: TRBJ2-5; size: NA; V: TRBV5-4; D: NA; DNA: TGTGCCAGCACTAGGGGGGGGCCAAGAGAGACCCAGTACTTC; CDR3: CASTRGGPRETQYF
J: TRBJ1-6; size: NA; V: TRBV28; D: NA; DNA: TGTGCCAGCAGTTTCGTCGGAAATTCACCCCTCCACTTT; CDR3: CASSFVGNSPLHF
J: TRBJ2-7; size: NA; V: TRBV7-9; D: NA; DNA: TGTGCCAGCAGCTCACCAGGACCCTACGAGCAGTACTTC; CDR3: CASSSPGPYEQYF
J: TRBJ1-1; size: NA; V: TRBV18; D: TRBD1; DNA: TGTGCCAGCTCACCGGGGGACAGGCGCCAAGCTTTCTTT; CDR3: CASSPGDRRQAFF
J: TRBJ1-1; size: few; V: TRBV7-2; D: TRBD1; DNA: TGTGCCAGCAGCCTCTTCGGACAGGGGGCTCCTGAAGCTTTCTTT; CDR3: CASSLFGQGAPEAFF
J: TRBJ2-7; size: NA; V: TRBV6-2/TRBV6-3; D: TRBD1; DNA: TGTGCCAGCAGTCGCATGGGACAGGGCCCCTACGAGCAGTACTTC; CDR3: CASSRMGQGPYEQYF
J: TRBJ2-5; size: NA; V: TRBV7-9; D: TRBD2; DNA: TGTGCCAGCAGCTTAGCACCTAGCGGGAGGGATGAAGAGACCCAGTACTTC; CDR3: CASSLAPSGRDEETQYF
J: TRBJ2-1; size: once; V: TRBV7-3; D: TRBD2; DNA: TGTGCCAGCAGCTTAAGGCTAGCGGGAGAGGCTGAGCAGTTCTTC; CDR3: CASSLRLAGEAEQFF
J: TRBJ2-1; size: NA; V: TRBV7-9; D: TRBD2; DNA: TGTGCCAGCACCCCACTAGCGGGGGCTGGCAATGAGCAGTTCTTC; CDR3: CASTPLAGAGNEQFF
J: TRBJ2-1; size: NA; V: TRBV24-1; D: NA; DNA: TGTGCCGCCCGCTCCGGGAAGCACAATGAGCAGTTCTTC; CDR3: CAARSGKHNEQFF
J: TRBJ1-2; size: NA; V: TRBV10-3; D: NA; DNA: TGTGCCATCAGAGCCTTTGACGAACTCGCCTATGGCTACACCTTC; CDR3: CAIRAFDELAYGYTF
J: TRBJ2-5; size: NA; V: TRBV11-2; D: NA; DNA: TGTGCCAGCAGCTTCTCGGGCGAAGAGACCCAGTACTTC; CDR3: CASSFSGEETQYF
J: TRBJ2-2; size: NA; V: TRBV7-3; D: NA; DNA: TGTGCCAGCATCGAGGTACTGGGGCAAGACACCGGGGAGCTGTTTTTT; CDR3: CASIEVLGQDTGELFF
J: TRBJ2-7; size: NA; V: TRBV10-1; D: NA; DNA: TGCGCCAGCAGTGAGTCGGCTAGGAACGAGCAGTACTTC; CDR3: CASSESARNEQYF
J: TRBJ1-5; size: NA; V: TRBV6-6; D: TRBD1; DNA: TGTGCCAGCAGTCCCTCCCGACAGGGGGCTGGCGGCAATCAGCCCCAGCATTTT; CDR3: CASSPSRQGAGGNQPQHF